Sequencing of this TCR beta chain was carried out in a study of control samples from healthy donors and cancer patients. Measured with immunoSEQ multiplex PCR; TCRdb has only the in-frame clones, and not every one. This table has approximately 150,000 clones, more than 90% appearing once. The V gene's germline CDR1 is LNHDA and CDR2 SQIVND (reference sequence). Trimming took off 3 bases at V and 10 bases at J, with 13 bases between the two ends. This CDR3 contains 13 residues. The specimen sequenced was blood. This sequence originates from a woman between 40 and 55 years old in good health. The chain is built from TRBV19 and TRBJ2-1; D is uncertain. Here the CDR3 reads CASSMASLTEQFF. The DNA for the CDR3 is TGTGCCAGTAGTATGGCCTCTCTGACGGAGCAGTTCTTC.